These T cell receptor beta chains were read from a single sample in a study of blood T cells in healthy people across ages. From the 5' RACE reads, TCRdb called clonotypes with MiXCR, one entry per CDR3 protein. The sample holds about 1.4 million distinct CDR3 sequences, roughly 64% seen once. Sequences were obtained from blood. Every receptor here comes from a young man in good health. The CDR3 runs from the conserved cysteine through the conserved F or W. A row's size may be missing; if present it is once, few, many or a size class.

v_gene: TRBV4-1
j_gene: TRBJ2-1
abundance: NA
CDR3aa: CASSLGLAESHEQFF

v_gene: TRBV12-3/TRBV12-4
j_gene: TRBJ1-1
abundance: NA
CDR3aa: CASSSGQGLTEAFF

v_gene: TRBV7-2
j_gene: TRBJ1-1
abundance: few
CDR3aa: CASSLYRSEGTEAFF

v_gene: TRBV12-3/TRBV12-4
j_gene: NA
abundance: few
CDR3aa: CASSPGGGSGEQYF

v_gene: TRBV12-3/TRBV12-4
j_gene: TRBJ2-1
abundance: NA
CDR3aa: CASSDRDTYNEQFF

v_gene: TRBV10-3
j_gene: TRBJ2-7
abundance: few
CDR3aa: CAVKTGVSYEQYF

v_gene: TRBV6-6
j_gene: TRBJ2-1
abundance: NA
CDR3aa: CASSYSEGYNEQFF

v_gene: TRBV7-9
j_gene: TRBJ1-2
abundance: NA
CDR3aa: CASSAGTEYGYTF

v_gene: TRBV5-1
j_gene: TRBJ2-3
abundance: NA
CDR3aa: CASSSEGPPDTQYF

v_gene: TRBV25-1
j_gene: TRBJ2-5
abundance: NA
CDR3aa: CASSELWQGAGETQYF

v_gene: TRBV6-2/TRBV6-3
j_gene: TRBJ2-5
abundance: NA
CDR3aa: CASSNNRNEQYF

v_gene: TRBV27
j_gene: TRBJ2-1
abundance: NA
CDR3aa: CASRRPDSPIPYNEQFF

v_gene: TRBV3-1
j_gene: TRBJ2-1
abundance: NA
CDR3aa: CASSQGPAHNEQFF

v_gene: TRBV12-3/TRBV12-4
j_gene: TRBJ2-4
abundance: few
CDR3aa: CASSIPDGQNIQYF

v_gene: TRBV5-1
j_gene: TRBJ2-3
abundance: few
CDR3aa: CASSLEGTPGTDTQYF

v_gene: TRBV6-6
j_gene: TRBJ2-1
abundance: NA
CDR3aa: CASIEKGEQGQFF

v_gene: TRBV7-9
j_gene: TRBJ2-1
abundance: few
CDR3aa: CASSFRTGSIVEQFF

v_gene: TRBV20-1
j_gene: TRBJ1-1
abundance: NA
CDR3aa: CSARAPGTVSFF

v_gene: TRBV14
j_gene: TRBJ2-3
abundance: NA
CDR3aa: CASSQLGTASTDTQYF

v_gene: TRBV7-2
j_gene: TRBJ2-2
abundance: NA
CDR3aa: CASSQAGTGGTGELFF

v_gene: TRBV12-3/TRBV12-4
j_gene: NA
abundance: NA
CDR3aa: CASSPEGLVQGEQYF

v_gene: TRBV3-1
j_gene: TRBJ2-1
abundance: few
CDR3aa: CASSQFGVNEQFF

v_gene: TRBV11-2
j_gene: TRBJ2-5
abundance: NA
CDR3aa: CASSLIQPNEQYF

v_gene: TRBV9
j_gene: TRBJ1-2
abundance: NA
CDR3aa: CASSVRGGYTF

v_gene: TRBV20-1
j_gene: TRBJ2-5
abundance: NA
CDR3aa: CSARGPKQETQYF

v_gene: TRBV6-5
j_gene: TRBJ1-1
abundance: NA
CDR3aa: CASSYSASGWEAFF

v_gene: TRBV20-1
j_gene: TRBJ2-7
abundance: NA
CDR3aa: CSASETGSEQYF

v_gene: TRBV6-5
j_gene: TRBJ2-5
abundance: few
CDR3aa: CASSYSMRGQQETQYF

v_gene: TRBV14
j_gene: TRBJ2-1
abundance: NA
CDR3aa: CASSRRLAGFNEQFF

v_gene: TRBV6-2/TRBV6-3
j_gene: NA
abundance: NA
CDR3aa: CASSLGTAGAQYF

v_gene: TRBV4-3
j_gene: TRBJ2-1
abundance: NA
CDR3aa: CASSRGAESYNEQFF

v_gene: TRBV20-1
j_gene: TRBJ1-2
abundance: NA
CDR3aa: CSARAGAPNYGYTF

v_gene: TRBV7-2
j_gene: TRBJ2-5
abundance: few
CDR3aa: CASSLPLVKTQYF

v_gene: TRBV4-2
j_gene: TRBJ2-3
abundance: NA
CDR3aa: CASSQGGSNTDTQYF

v_gene: TRBV12-3/TRBV12-4
j_gene: TRBJ2-7
abundance: NA
CDR3aa: CASSRTPGEAHNEQYF

v_gene: TRBV4-2
j_gene: TRBJ1-2
abundance: once
CDR3aa: CASSQDGLRQIYGYTF

v_gene: TRBV3-1
j_gene: TRBJ1-2
abundance: NA
CDR3aa: CASSQGVGVYGYTF

v_gene: TRBV6-1
j_gene: TRBJ2-3
abundance: NA
CDR3aa: CATPFSGTDTQYF

v_gene: TRBV6-4
j_gene: TRBJ2-3
abundance: NA
CDR3aa: CASSDGPGDGGASDTLYF

v_gene: TRBV6-5
j_gene: TRBJ1-2
abundance: NA
CDR3aa: CASSDEVGYSGYTF

v_gene: TRBV29-1
j_gene: TRBJ2-1
abundance: NA
CDR3aa: CSGGQGAYNEQFF